A single TCR beta chain is shown here with its context. Its specificity is not known. The J segment lost 6 bases and the V segment lost 7 bases, leaving 7 bases of the junction unmatched. Germline V gene lookup returns CDR1 WSHSY and CDR2 SAAADI. There are 14 residues in the CDR3. This specimen comes from a study of blood T cells in healthy people across ages. Study-level results: Diversity figures based on one million T cells were deemed too low.

With a J-beta primer mix and a sample-barcoded 5' primer, a second PCR ran about 6 to 11 cycles. TCRdb itself ran the 5' RACE reads through MiXCR, one entry per CDR3 protein. The data show about 780,000 distinct CDR3 sequences, about 59% seen once. This sequence originates from a young man in good health. This rearrangement joins TRBV10-2 to TRBJ2-1, with 9 bases lining up with TRBD2. Sequencing used blood. The CDR3 DNA reads as TGCGCCAGCACGAGGGCGGGGGGGCCCAATGAGCAGTTCTTC. This encodes CASTRAGGPNEQFF.